This TCR beta chain derives from a study of CXCR3-negative and CXCR3-positive naive CD8 T cells. Study results and limitations: More hydrophobic TRB CDR3s occurred in CXCR3-positive than in CXCR3-negative naive cells. Comparably high diversity was seen in both naive subsets, and much lower diversity in memory CD8+ cells.

By frequency, this clonotype registers medium-sized. The antigen is undetermined. Germline lookup yields CDR1 SQVTM and CDR2 ANQGSEA. This CDR3 is built from 14 residues. Libraries of TRB cDNA were made by 5' RACE and carried UMIs. Using the 5' RACE reads, TCRdb records one entry per CDR3 protein without DNA. The data show thousands of distinct CDR3 sequences, and the top ten clones hold 1.5% to 2.5%. The receptor's source is a human donor in good health. Some clones in this sample may be carry-over from other donors' samples. This rearrangement joins TRBV29-1 to TRBJ2-7; no DNA is available, so the TRBD1 call from TCRdb remains unchecked. Source material: naive CXCR3+ CD8+ T cells from blood. As for subset: CD45RO-CCR7+CD27+CD95- naive CD8+ T cells expressing CXCR3 (TNR3+). The CDR3 loop is CSVGPRDRMVEQYF.